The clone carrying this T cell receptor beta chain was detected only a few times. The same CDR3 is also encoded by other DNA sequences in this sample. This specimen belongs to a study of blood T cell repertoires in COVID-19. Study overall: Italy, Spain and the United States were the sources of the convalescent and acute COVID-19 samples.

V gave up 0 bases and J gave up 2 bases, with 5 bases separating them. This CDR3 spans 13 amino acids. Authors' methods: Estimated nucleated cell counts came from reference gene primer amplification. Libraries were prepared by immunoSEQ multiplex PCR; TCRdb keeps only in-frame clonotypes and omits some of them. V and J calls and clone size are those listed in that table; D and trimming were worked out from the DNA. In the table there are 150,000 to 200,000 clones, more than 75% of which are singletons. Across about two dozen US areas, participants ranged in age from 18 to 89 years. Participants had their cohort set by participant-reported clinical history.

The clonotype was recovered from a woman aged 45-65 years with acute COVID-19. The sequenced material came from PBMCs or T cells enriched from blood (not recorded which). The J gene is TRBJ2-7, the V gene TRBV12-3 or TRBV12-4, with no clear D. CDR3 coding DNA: TGTGCCAGCAGTTTAGCTCAGGCCTACGAGCAGTACGTC. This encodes CASSLAQAYEQYV.